The 20 T cell receptor beta chains below all came from one sample that was sequenced in a study of blood T cell repertoires in COVID-19. Repertoires were generated with immunoSEQ multiplex PCR, while TCRdb's copy carries only in-frame clones and drops some. The profile shows roughly 250,000 clones, over 75% of them singletons. The sample comprised PBMCs or T cells enriched from blood (not recorded which). These receptors originate from a woman aged 25 to 39 who had recovered from COVID-19.

The rearrangement joins TRBV2 to TRBJ2-5; TRBD2 matches 9 bases. From germline, CDR1 is SNHLY and CDR2 FYNNEI. This CDR3 has 17 residues. J gave up 5 bases and V 0 bases, and 10 bases lay outside the gene matches. CDR3 sequence: CASSEALTSGWVETQYF. The CDR3 nucleotides read TGTGCCAGCAGTGAAGCGCTGACTAGCGGCTGGGTGGAGACCCAGTACTTC.

The V and J genes are TRBV5-1 and TRBJ2-5, with TRBD1 identical over 8 bases. Trimming cost V 4 bases and J 1 base; bases outside gene matches: 6. The germline V gene has CDR1 SGHRS and CDR2 YFSETQ. The CDR3 sequence is 15 residues long. The CDR3 region has the DNA TGCGCCAGCAGCCCCCAGACAGGGGTCCAAGAGACCCAGTACTTC. Its protein product is CASSPQTGVQETQYF.

A few counts support this clone. The chain employs TRBV5-1 and TRBJ2-1; weak D call: TRBD2 (6 bases). Looked up from germline, CDR1 is SGHRS and CDR2 is YFSETQ. This CDR3 contains 18 residues. V lost 2 bases to trimming and J lost 1 base, with 19 bases between them. The CDR3 region has the DNA TGCGCCAGCAGCTTCCCTCCGGGTGCTGGGAGGTCCTACAATGAGCAGTTCTTC. This codes for CASSFPPGAGRSYNEQFF.

CDR3 DNA sequence: TGTGCCAGCAGTTACTCGGGGGTTGAGCAGTTCTTC. This encodes CASSYSGVEQFF. This sequence joins TRBV28 and TRBJ2-1, with D tentatively TRBD2 (6 bases). Germline CDR1 and CDR2: MDHEN and SYDVKM. Between the trimmed V and J ends, which lost 4 bases and 9 bases, there was a span of 10 bases. CDR3 length: 12 amino acids.

The J gene is TRBJ1-5, the V gene TRBV6-5; perhaps TRBD1 as D (6 bases). Per the germline V gene, CDR1 is MNHEY and CDR2 is SVGAGI. The ends were cut back, 4 bases at V and 7 bases at J, with 17 bases in the middle. The CDR3 runs to 15 residues. CDR3 in DNA: TGTGCCAGCAGTTCAGCTCACAGGGAGGGGCAGCCCCAGCATTTT. Protein sequence: CASSSAHREGQPQHF.

The rearrangement uses TRBV29-1 and TRBJ2-7, with a weak D call TRBD1 (6 bases). The CDR3 is 12 residues long. Germline loops: CDR1 SQVTM, CDR2 ANQGSEA. V lost 5 bases and J 1 base, leaving 9 bases between the germline ends. The CDR3 DNA sequence: TGCAGCGTTAGACAGGATTCCTACGAGCAGTACTTC. It specifies CSVRQDSYEQYF.

The chain couples TRBV27 to TRBJ2-3; TRBD1 matches 8 bases. With V trimmed by 5 bases and J by 4 bases, 8 bases remained unmatched. This CDR3 is built from 15 residues. The germline CDR1 and CDR2 sequences are MNHEY and SMNVEV (reference sequence). The CDR3 loop reads CASSVTGGAADTQYF. Here the CDR3 DNA reads TGTGCCAGCAGTGTAACAGGGGGTGCCGCAGATACGCAGTATTTT.

This chain links TRBV27 with TRBJ1-2, with 12 positions matching TRBD1. The CDR3 runs 14 residues. Germline V gene sequence: CDR1 MNHEY, CDR2 SMNVEV (reference sequence). V lost 7 bases, J lost 7 bases, and 7 bases stayed unmatched. The chain's CDR3 is CASTPGQGARGYTF. The CDR3 coding sequence is TGTGCCAGCACCCCGGGACAGGGGGCGCGTGGCTACACCTTC.

The chain couples TRBV28 to TRBJ2-3; no definite D call. This CDR3 spans 14 amino acids. The V end lost 6 bases, the J end lost 5 bases, and 15 bases lay between the germline ends. CDR1 and CDR2 from the germline V gene are MDHEN and SYDVKM. CDR3 sequence reads: CASRTLPHLDTQYF. In DNA form, the CDR3 reads TGTGCCAGCAGAACTCTTCCGCATTTAGATACGCAGTATTTT.

The chain is built from TRBV11-2 and TRBJ2-1, with TRBD2 matching over 10 bases. The CDR3 is 15 amino acids. The germline CDR1 and CDR2 sequences are SGHAT and FQNNGV. The junction had 4 bases not matched to a gene; V was cut back by 6 bases and J by 2 bases. The CDR3 here is CASRQTSGTYNEQFF. The DNA for the CDR3 is TGTGCCAGCAGGCAAACTAGCGGGACCTACAATGAGCAGTTCTTC.

The chain recombines TRBV7-9 with TRBJ1-4; 8 bases are shared with TRBD1. V lost 5 bases, J lost 3 bases, and 11 bases stayed unmatched. The germline gives CDR1 SEHNR, CDR2 FQNEAQ (reference sequence). CDR3 length: 17 residues. The CDR3 protein is CASSLGQGGVPNEKLFF. CDR3 in DNA: TGTGCCAGCAGCCTAGGACAGGGAGGCGTTCCTAATGAAAAACTGTTTTTT.

This sequence joins TRBV7-6 and TRBJ2-7; 7 bases line up with TRBD1. V was clipped by 2 bases and J by 2 bases; unmatched bases: 3. The V gene's germline CDR1 is SGHVS and CDR2 FNYEAQ. The CDR3 runs to 14 residues. The chain's CDR3 is CASSLSTGPYEQYF. The CDR3, as DNA: TGTGCCAGCAGCTTATCGACAGGGCCCTACGAGCAGTACTTC.

The rearrangement links TRBV27 to TRBJ1-1; 7 bases line up with TRBD1. The CDR3 totals 14 residues. V lost 3 bases to trimming and J lost 4 bases; unmatched junction nucleotides: 5. The germline V gene encodes CDR1 MNHEY and CDR2 SMNVEV (reference sequence). CDR3 DNA sequence: TGTGCCAGCAGTTTCACAGGGGTGGCCACTGAAGCTTTCTTT. Amino acids: CASSFTGVATEAFF.

V is TRBV19 and J is TRBJ1-3, with D perhaps matching TRBD1 (6 bases). Trimming left V 4 bases short and J 4 bases short, with 14 bases between. The CDR3 is made up of 15 amino acids. Germline CDR1 LNHDA, CDR2 SQIVND (reference sequence). CDR3 in DNA: TGTGCCAGTAGTAGAGAACAGGGCTTCGGAAACACCATATATTTT. Amino acids: CASSREQGFGNTIYF.

For the CDR3, the DNA is TGTGCCGGCAGCGTACCGGGACAGCGGTATCTAGCTAACTATGGCTACACCTTC. It yields the protein CAGSVPGQRYLANYGYTF. This chain links TRBV21-1 with TRBJ1-2; the D call of TRBD1 is as the table states it, not checked on the DNA. TRBV21-1 is a documented pseudogene. The CDR3 runs to 18 residues.

The rearrangement links TRBV15 to TRBJ1-5; D is undetermined. This CDR3 region has 14 residues. Germline CDR1 LNHNV, CDR2 YYDKDF (reference sequence). V lost 5 bases, J lost 7 bases, and 15 bases lay in between. The CDR3: CATSRVGTRQPQHF. CDR3 bases: TGTGCCACCAGCCGGGTGGGTACAAGGCAGCCCCAGCATTTT.

J is TRBJ1-1 and V is TRBV29-1, with 9 nucleotides matching TRBD1. V lost 5 bases to trimming and J lost 2 bases; unmatched junction nucleotides: 6. CDR1 is SQVTM and CDR2 is ANQGSEA in the germline V gene. The CDR3 runs to 14 residues. CDR3 residues: CSVWDRDSNTEAFF. CDR3 sequence (DNA): TGCAGCGTTTGGGACAGGGACTCTAACACTGAAGCTTTCTTT.

The chain combines TRBV7-3 with TRBJ1-3; TRBD1 is a possible D gene (5 bases). With 4 bases removed from V and 0 bases from J, the gap between germline ends came to 10 bases. The V gene's germline CDR1 is SGHTA and CDR2 FQGTGA. The CDR3 runs to 15 residues. The CDR3 loop reads CASSSAGPSGNTIYF. The CDR3 coding sequence is TGTGCCAGCAGCTCCGCAGGGCCCTCTGGAAACACCATATATTTT. Full variable domain (remainder filled in from reference TRBV7-3 and TRBJ1-3): GAGVSQTPSNKVTEKGKYVELRCDPISGHTALYWYRQSLGQGPEFLIYFQGTGAADDSGLPNDRFFAVRPEGSVSTLKIQRTERGDSAVYLCASSSAGPSGNTIYFGEGSWLTVV.

The table lists this clone with a few counts. This chain joins TRBV6-4 and TRBJ1-5; a weak D match, TRBD1 (6 bases). Germline loops: CDR1 MRHNA, CDR2 SNTAGT. The V end was cut by 1 base, the J end by 0 bases, with 10 bases between. CDR3 size: 16 residues. The CDR3 loop is CASSDWSGDSNQPQHF. CDR3 coding DNA: TGTGCCAGCAGTGACTGGTCAGGGGATAGCAATCAGCCCCAGCATTTT.

The chain has TRBV19 and TRBJ2-7; possible D gene TRBD2, 6 bases. V lost 9 bases and J lost 0, with 21 bases in between. The CDR3 extends over 16 amino acids. Germline lookup yields CDR1 LNHDA and CDR2 SQIVND (reference sequence). In nucleotides, the CDR3 is TGTGCCAGCGCAGAGACCGGGACTCGGGCCTCCTACGAGCAGTACTTC. It is translated as CASAETGTRASYEQYF.